This T cell receptor (beta chain) was observed in a study of blood T cell repertoires in COVID-19. The wider study: The United States, Italy and Spain supplied acute and convalescent COVID-19 samples. T cells, B-cell-depleted T cells, or PBMCs provided the cDNA or gDNA that served as material.

This CDR3 comprises 13 residues. Trimming cost V 7 bases and J 6 bases, with 17 bases left between them. Germline V gene sequence: CDR1 SQVTM, CDR2 ANQGSEA. As originally analysed: Reference gene primers were amplified, and this amplification served to estimate nucleated cell counts. TCRdb's copy holds only in-frame clones and misses some; the assay was immunoSEQ multiplex PCR. The V and J calls and clone size were taken over from that table, and D and trimming were inferred from the DNA. In the table there are about 150,000 clones, roughly 82% of which are singletons. The rearrangement joins TRBV29-1 to TRBJ2-3; D is possibly TRBD2 (5 bases). The receptor was derived from a man between 70 and 80 years old with acute or convalescent COVID-19. The source material was peripheral blood. The CDR3 DNA sequence: TGCAGCGCCAGTTCGGGGTACGGGGATACGCAGTATTTT. It translates to CSASSGYGDTQYF.